This T cell receptor (beta chain) stems from a study of blood T cell repertoires in COVID-19. Study-level information: Collection of acute and convalescent COVID-19 samples took place in the United States, Italy and Spain. The cDNA or gDNA used as material had been derived from T cells, B-cell-depleted T cells, or PBMCs.

The V segment lost 3 bases and the J segment 1 base; nucleotides outside the gene matches: 11. The CDR3 is 18 residues long. The germline V gene encodes CDR1 MDHEN and CDR2 SYDVKM. The table came from immunoSEQ multiplex PCR; TCRdb's copy has only in-frame clones and leaves some out. The table includes roughly 120,000 clones, 87% detected once. The specimen sequenced was peripheral blood. The clonotype comes from an older woman with acute or convalescent COVID-19. The chain links TRBV28 to TRBJ2-7; 11 bases fit TRBD2. This CDR3 is CASSFLWLAGGESYEQYF. In nucleotides, the CDR3 is TGTGCCAGCAGTTTTCTATGGCTAGCGGGGGGAGAATCCTACGAGCAGTACTTC.